These 18 T cell receptor beta chains were sequenced from one sample in a study of T cells in Graves' hyperthyroidism and ophthalmopathy (dated by TCRdb to between 2019 and 2020). The library came from multiplex PCR. TCRdb records Illumina HiSeq 2000 as the sequencer. Amplification of TCR beta CDR3 regions was carried out from RNA transcripts. The TCR CDR3 was subjected to a first round of RT-PCR using the HTBI primer set and the Qiagen OneStep RT-PCR kit. The raw public reads went through TCRdb reprocessing: fastp at Q25, MiXCR clone calling, in-frame beta chains kept. Every CDR3 protein is listed once, alongside the most common genes and DNA of its rows. Here the sample has a few hundred thousand distinct CDR3 sequences; under 25% occur a single time. 50% to 65% of the sample is held by the ten biggest clonotypes. Sequenced input: blood. The receptors here all came from a woman in her forties or fifties with Graves' hyperthyroidism.

This clonotype was seen repeatedly, ten times or more. The genes are TRBV4-2 and TRBJ2-7; D might be TRBD2 (5 bases). The germline V gene has CDR1 LGHNA and CDR2 YNFKEQ. The CDR3 sequence is 14 residues long. V lost 0 bases, J lost 4 bases, and 10 bases lay in between. CDR3 amino acids: CASSQDLRAYEQYF. CDR3 coding DNA: TGTGCCAGCAGCCAAGATTTGAGGGCTTACGAGCAGTACTTC.

This clonotype has at least ten counts. This chain links TRBV27 with TRBJ1-5, with D maybe TRBD1 (5 bases). V lost 1 base to trimming and J lost 7 bases, with 11 bases between them. Germline V lookup: CDR1 MNHEY, CDR2 SMNVEV (reference sequence). This CDR3 spans 14 amino acids. The CDR3 is CASSLLSGDQPQHF. The CDR3 region has the DNA TGTGCCAGCAGTTTATTGTCGGGGGACCAGCCCCAGCATTTT.

This chain links TRBV7-9 with TRBJ2-7; the match to TRBD1 covers 8 bases. After removal of 4 bases from V and 3 bases from J, the junction contained 5 bases not matched to a gene. Germline lookup yields CDR1 SEHNR and CDR2 FQNEAQ (reference sequence). The CDR3 has 14 amino acids. The CDR3 spells CASSYGQGLYEQYF. The CDR3 DNA sequence: TGTGCCAGCAGCTACGGACAGGGCCTCTACGAGCAGTACTTC. Using reference TRBV7-9 and TRBJ2-7 for the parts outside the CDR3, the full variable domain is DTGVSQNPRHKITKRGQNVTFRCDPISEHNRLYWYRQTLGQGPEFLTYFQNEAQLEKSRLLSDRFSAERPKGSFSTLEIQRTEQGDSAMYLCASSYGQGLYEQYFGPGTRLTVT.

The chain links TRBV2 to TRBJ2-7; D unresolved. Germline assignment: CDR1 SNHLY and CDR2 FYNNEI. The CDR3 loop spans 14 amino acids. V lost 6 bases to trimming and J lost 6 bases, with 18 bases between them. The CDR3 DNA sequence: TGTGCCAGCAGCGCCGTCGGCCACAGTGGCGAGCAGTACTTC. It is translated as CASSAVGHSGEQYF. The complete variable domain, with remaining parts taken from reference TRBV2 and TRBJ2-7, reads EPEVTQTPSHQVTQMGQEVILRCVPISNHLYFYWYRQILGQKVEFLVSFYNNEISEKSEIFDDQFSVERPDGSNFTLKIRSTKLEDSAMYFCASSAVGHSGEQYFGPGTRLTVT.

This clonotype appeared once. The chain combines TRBV12-3 or TRBV12-4 with TRBJ2-5, with a weak D call TRBD1 (5 bases). Trimming left V 3 bases short and J 2 bases short, with 16 bases between. CDR3 length: 16 amino acids. This CDR3 reads CASSFRQGVGQETQYF. CDR3 DNA: TGTGCCAGCAGTTTTCGGCAGGGCGTGGGGCAAGAGACCCAGTACTTC.

This clonotype has ten or more counts. The V gene is TRBV28, the J gene TRBJ2-3; no clear D. Germline CDR1 MDHEN, CDR2 SYDVKM. Trimming removed 7 bases from V and 5 bases from J, with 10 bases in between. The CDR3 length is 12 residues. The CDR3 region has the DNA TGTGCCAGCAAATCTCATGAAGATACGCAGTATTTT. The encoded protein is CASKSHEDTQYF.

This clonotype turned up a few times. V and J are TRBV11-2 and TRBJ1-2; 7 positions agree with TRBD1. V lost 4 bases to trimming and J lost 8 bases; unmatched junction nucleotides: 7. This CDR3 spans 13 amino acids. Looked up from germline, CDR1 is SGHAT and CDR2 is FQNNGV. The CDR3, as DNA: TGTGCCAGCAGCTACGAGGGGGCGGGCGGCTACACCTTC. It codes for CASSYEGAGGYTF.

This clonotype was seen many times. The V call is TRBV3-1, the J call TRBJ1-3; 7 bases fit TRBD1. Germline V gene data show CDR1 as LGHDT and CDR2 as YNNKEL (reference sequence). This CDR3 has 18 residues. Trimming took 1 base from V and 0 from J; bases not matched to a gene: 9. The CDR3 reads CASSQGSGGQSSGNTIYF. Written as DNA, the CDR3 is TGTGCCAGCAGCCAAGGATCAGGGGGACAATCCTCTGGAAACACCATATATTTT.

The chain couples TRBV11-1 to TRBJ1-2; 7 nucleotides agree with TRBD1. This CDR3 comprises 13 residues. CDR1 and CDR2 (germline): SGHAT, FQDESV (reference sequence). V dropped 3 bases and J dropped 6; count of bases not matched to a gene: 4. CDR3 nucleotide sequence: TGTGCCAGCAGCTTGAGGGGGCAGGATGGCTACACCTTC. It encodes CASSLRGQDGYTF.

This clonotype was seen repeatedly, ten times or more. The rearrangement joins TRBV28 to TRBJ2-3; TRBD2 aligns across 11 bases. Germline trimming cut 4 bases from V and 4 bases from J; bases unmatched to any gene: 4. The germline gives CDR1 MDHEN, CDR2 SYDVKM. The CDR3 consists of 15 residues. CDR3 bases: TGTGCCAGCAGTTCTAGCGGGAGGATCCCAGATACGCAGTATTTT. Amino acids: CASSSSGRIPDTQYF.

This clonotype was observed a few times. The J gene is TRBJ2-5, the V gene TRBV12-3 or TRBV12-4; 10 bases agree with TRBD2. Trimming at V came to 3 bases and at J to 5 bases, leaving 9 bases not matched to a gene. CDR3 length: 16 residues. The CDR3 loop reads CASSFGSGRAGETQYF. As DNA, the CDR3 is TGTGCCAGCAGTTTTGGGAGCGGGAGGGCGGGGGAGACCCAGTACTTC.

This clonotype was counted ten times or more. V is TRBV2 and J is TRBJ2-1, with D maybe TRBD2 (6 bases). The V gene's germline CDR1 is SNHLY and CDR2 FYNNEI. The CDR3 is 14 residues long. Between the trimmed V and J ends, which lost 1 base and 4 bases, there was a span of 8 bases. DNA for the CDR3: TGTGCCAGCAGTGAAGAAGGAGGGTACAATGAGCAGTTCTTC. It specifies CASSEEGGYNEQFF.

The V and J genes are TRBV12-3 or TRBV12-4 and TRBJ1-3; D possibly corresponds to TRBD1 (5 bases). The V end lost 7 bases, the J end lost 2 bases, and 18 bases lay between the germline ends. The CDR3 contains 16 residues. CDR3 DNA sequence: TGTGCCAGCACCCTCCTGGGGCCAGGAACTGGAAACACCATATATTTT. Amino acid sequence: CASTLLGPGTGNTIYF.

The table lists this clonotype with many counts. The J gene is TRBJ2-5, the V gene TRBV20-1, with 8 bases identical to TRBD2. The J segment lost 4 bases and the V segment lost 6 bases, leaving 10 bases of the junction unmatched. Germline CDR1 DFQATT, CDR2 SNEGSKA (reference sequence). The CDR3 has 14 residues. The CDR3 loop reads CSAPVAGRGETQYF. The CDR3 nucleotides read TGCAGTGCCCCGGTAGCGGGAAGGGGAGAGACCCAGTACTTC.

The rearrangement links TRBV14 to TRBJ1-6, with unresolved D. Per the germline V gene, CDR1 is SGHDN and CDR2 is FVKESK. V lost 1 base, J lost 9 bases, and 13 bases lay in between. This CDR3 is built from 15 residues. CDR3 nucleotides: TGTGCCAGCAGCCAAGGTCTGTTACCGGGTTCACCCCTCCACTTT. It translates to CASSQGLLPGSPLHF.

The J gene is TRBJ2-1, the V gene TRBV12-3 or TRBV12-4; D is perhaps TRBD1 (6 bases). This CDR3 comprises 14 residues. V was trimmed by 2 bases and J by 3 bases, leaving 8 bases between them. The DNA for the CDR3 is TGTGCCAGCAGTTTAAGACAGGACTACAATGAGCAGTTCTTC. It translates to CASSLRQDYNEQFF.

In its sample, this clonotype was seen many times. The CDR3 DNA reads TGTGCCAGCAGCTTAGGGACTAGCGGGAGTCAAGCAGATACGCAGTATTTT. This codes for CASSLGTSGSQADTQYF. This chain uses TRBV7-9 with TRBJ2-3, with 13 bases lining up with TRBD2. Germline V lookup: CDR1 SEHNR, CDR2 FQNEAQ (reference sequence). The CDR3 runs to 17 residues. J was trimmed by 4 bases and V by 1 base; bases with no gene match: 5.

This clonotype showed up many times. This sequence joins TRBV7-3 and TRBJ2-1; a weak D match, TRBD2 (5 bases). Germline values: CDR1 SGHTA, CDR2 FQGTGA. Trimming removed 5 bases at V and 2 bases at J, with 10 bases between. There are 14 residues in the CDR3. This CDR3 reads CASSPSSTYNEQFF. CDR3 nucleotides: TGTGCCAGCAGCCCTAGCTCTACCTACAATGAGCAGTTCTTC.